The 22 T cell receptor beta chains presented below share a single source sample, sequenced in a study of cytotoxic CD8 clonotypes in ibrutinib-treated CLL. The data were produced by immunoSEQ multiplex PCR, yet TCRdb's version contains in-frame clones alone and is incomplete. The sample includes about 160,000 clones, nearly 90% of them seen just once. Sequencing used PBMCs, obtained at disease progression, from a patient treated with ibrutinib. These TCRs come from a human donor with chronic lymphocytic leukemia.

This clone was found once. The chain combines TRBV5-4 with TRBJ2-4, with TRBD1 as a possible D gene (6 bases). CDR1 and CDR2 (germline): SGHNT, YYREEE (reference sequence). This CDR3 has 18 amino acids. V lost 4 bases, J lost 1 base, and 21 bases lay in between. The CDR3 DNA follows: TGTGCCAGCAGCCAAACATCTCGAACAGGGAACGCCAAAAACATTCAGTACTTC. Translated, it gives CASSQTSRTGNAKNIQYF.

The chain is built from TRBV6-6 and TRBJ1-1; no clear D. The V end lost 7 bases, the J end lost 3 bases, and 12 bases lay between the germline ends. This CDR3 spans 13 amino acids. Germline-derived CDR1 and CDR2 are MNHNY and SVGAGI (reference sequence). CDR3 in DNA: TGTGCCAGCAATCCCGTGCGGGACACTGAAGCTTTCTTT. Its protein product is CASNPVRDTEAFF.

This clone was counted a single time. The rearrangement links TRBV27 to TRBJ2-5, with 8 bases matching TRBD1. The V segment lost 4 bases and the J segment 4 bases; nucleotides outside the gene matches: 8. The CDR3 runs 15 residues. Germline assignment: CDR1 MNHEY and CDR2 SMNVEV (reference sequence). The DNA of the CDR3 is TGTGCCAGCAGTTCCCACGACAGGGGAGGAGAGACCCAGTACTTC. Translating it yields CASSSHDRGGETQYF.

In this sample, this clone turned up once. The J gene is TRBJ2-6, the V gene TRBV25-1; maybe TRBD2 (6 bases). Germline V lookup: CDR1 MGHDK, CDR2 SYGVNS. The V end lost 5 bases, the J end lost 2 bases, and 13 bases lay between the germline ends. This CDR3 has 16 amino acids. CDR3 sequence: CASSSTGGAGANVLTF. The CDR3 nucleotides are TGTGCCAGCAGTTCTACCGGCGGGGCTGGGGCCAACGTCCTGACTTTC.

The chain couples TRBV28 to TRBJ1-4, with 7 positions matching TRBD1. The V gene's germline CDR1 is MDHEN and CDR2 SYDVKM. Trimming at V came to 4 bases and at J to 3 bases, leaving 5 bases not matched to a gene. The length of the CDR3 is 15 residues. For the CDR3, the DNA is TGTGCCAGCAGTTATAGACAGGGACCTAATGAAAAACTGTTTTTT. Translated, it gives CASSYRQGPNEKLFF. The full variable domain, rest sourced from reference TRBV28 and TRBJ1-4, is DVKVTQSSRYLVKRTGEKVFLECVQDMDHENMFWYRQDPGLGLRLIYFSYDVKMKEKGDIPEGYSVSREKKERFSLILESASTNQTSMYLCASSYRQGPNEKLFFGSGTQLSVL.

The rearrangement joins TRBV11-2 to TRBJ1-2; unclear D gene. Germline V gene sequence: CDR1 SGHAT, CDR2 FQNNGV. Trimming pared 0 bases from V and 10 bases from J, leaving 9 bases between. The length of the CDR3 is 12 residues. The CDR3 bases are TGTGCCAGCAGCTTAGAGGCTATAGACTACACCTTC. It specifies CASSLEAIDYTF.

Within the sample, this clone is medium-sized. The chain has TRBV6-5 and TRBJ1-2; D unclear. Germline CDR1 MNHEY, CDR2 SVGAGI. With 5 bases removed from V and 4 bases from J, the gap between germline ends came to 11 bases. The CDR3 spans 13 residues. In DNA, the CDR3 is TGTGCCAGCAGTCTAACCGGTCCCTATGGCTACACCTTC. Translated: CASSLTGPYGYTF.

This sequence joins TRBV28 and TRBJ2-2, with D possibly matching TRBD2 (6 bases). Germline lookup yields CDR1 MDHEN and CDR2 SYDVKM. This CDR3 spans 14 amino acids. Trimming pared 7 bases from V and 6 bases from J, leaving 15 bases between. CDR3 nucleotides: TGTGCCAGCACCTGGGCAGGGAGGCCCGGGGAGCTGTTTTTT. Residues: CASTWAGRPGELFF.

This rearrangement joins TRBV4-1 to TRBJ1-5; no clear D gene. The CDR3 is made up of 16 amino acids. Deletions cut 2 bases from V and 2 bases from J, with 13 bases between. Germline values: CDR1 MGHRA, CDR2 YSYEKL. The CDR3 nucleotides read TGCGCCAGCAGCCAACGATATAAAGAAGGCAATCAGCCCCAGCATTTT. This gives the protein CASSQRYKEGNQPQHF.

CDR3 in DNA: TGTGCCAGCAGTTTCCTACAGCCAAGCTCTGGAAACACCATATATTTT. The encoded protein is CASSFLQPSSGNTIYF. The rearrangement links TRBV6-5 to TRBJ1-3, with unresolved D. The CDR3 is made up of 16 amino acids. Germline V gene data show CDR1 as MNHEY and CDR2 as SVGAGI. V was trimmed by 4 bases and J by 0 bases, leaving 13 bases between them.

The CDR3 DNA is TGTGCCAGCAGCTTCACTAGCGGGAGTATCACCGGGGAGCTGTTTTTT. Translation gives CASSFTSGSITGELFF. The chain links TRBV5-4 to TRBJ2-2, with 11 nucleotides matching TRBD2. J was trimmed by 4 bases and V by 2 bases; bases with no gene match: 4. The CDR3 length is 16 residues. Germline lookup yields CDR1 SGHNT and CDR2 YYREEE (reference sequence).

The chain joins TRBV7-3 to TRBJ2-1, with unresolved D. The CDR3 has 12 residues. V was clipped by 1 base and J by 10 bases, with 8 bases between them. Germline V gene data show CDR1 as SGHTA and CDR2 as FQGTGA. CDR3 nucleotide sequence: TGTGCCAGCAGCTTAAACGTAGGAGAGCAGTTCTTC. It yields the protein CASSLNVGEQFF.

This chain uses TRBV10-3 with TRBJ1-3; D call uncertain. The CDR3 sequence is 17 residues long. Germline-derived CDR1 and CDR2 are ENHRY and SYGVKD. V was clipped by 3 bases and J by 0 bases, with 15 bases between them. In nucleotides, the CDR3 is TGTGCCATCAGTGATTCTGGGGTCTCGACCTCTGGAAACACCATATATTTT. Amino acids: CAISDSGVSTSGNTIYF.

The chain couples TRBV6-8 to TRBJ1-5, with D unresolved. Trimming removed 0 bases at V and 4 bases at J, with 7 bases between. Germline CDR1 reads MNHGY; CDR2 reads SAAAGT. This CDR3 is 14 amino acids long. The CDR3 loop reads CASSYSTINQPQHF. The CDR3 DNA sequence: TGTGCCAGCAGTTACTCTACTATTAATCAGCCCCAGCATTTT.

This chain joins TRBV7-8 and TRBJ1-5; D gene unclear. CDR1 and CDR2 from the germline V gene are SGHVS and FQNEAQ. Deletions cut 1 base from V and 6 bases from J, with 7 bases between. The CDR3 consists of 13 residues. DNA for the CDR3: TGTGCCAGCAGCTTAGACTTGAGTCAGCCCCAGCATTTT. Translation: CASSLDLSQPQHF.

The genes are TRBV27 and TRBJ2-6, with 11 positions matching TRBD2. CDR3 length: 18 residues. Per the germline V gene, CDR1 is MNHEY and CDR2 is SMNVEV (reference sequence). The V and J ends lost 5 bases and 0 bases, in that order; junction bases with no gene match: 6. CDR3 residues: CASSIRLAGSSGANVLTF. CDR3 nucleotide sequence: TGTGCCAGCAGTATCCGACTAGCGGGGAGCTCTGGGGCCAACGTCCTGACTTTC.

The gene calls are TRBV19 and TRBJ2-2; 9 nucleotides align to TRBD1. Germline trimming cut 5 bases from V and 6 bases from J; bases unmatched to any gene: 7. Germline loops: CDR1 LNHDA, CDR2 SQIVND (reference sequence). This CDR3 is built from 15 residues. The CDR3 DNA reads as TGTGCCAGTAGTGAGATCCGGACAGGGGCCGGGGAGCTGTTTTTT. It is translated as CASSEIRTGAGELFF.

The chain couples TRBV19 to TRBJ2-7; 10 nucleotides line up with TRBD2. The J segment lost 3 bases and the V segment lost 1 base, leaving 9 bases of the junction unmatched. The CDR3 runs to 17 residues. Germline values: CDR1 LNHDA, CDR2 SQIVND (reference sequence). The CDR3, as DNA: TGTGCCAGTAGTATAGGATCCCTAGCGGGGGCCGACTACGAGCAGTACTTC. Translation: CASSIGSLAGADYEQYF.

V gene TRBV10-3 combines with J gene TRBJ1-1; the D is unclear. Trimming stripped 1 base from V and 5 bases from J, with 11 bases between. Germline CDR1 and CDR2: ENHRY and SYGVKD. The CDR3 spans 14 residues. The CDR3 loop is CAISEFSLRTEAFF. The CDR3 bases are TGTGCCATCAGTGAGTTTAGCCTGAGGACTGAAGCTTTCTTT.

The genes are TRBV4-2 and TRBJ2-7; TRBD2 might be the D (8 bases). Germline lookup yields CDR1 LGHNA and CDR2 YNFKEQ. This CDR3 is 17 amino acids long. V lost 2 bases and J 4 bases, leaving 21 bases between the germline ends. The CDR3 DNA reads TGTGCCAGCAGCCAACTAGTACGGGAGGGGGCAGAGTACGAGCAGTACTTC. Translating it yields CASSQLVREGAEYEQYF.

This sequence joins TRBV5-4 and TRBJ2-3, with D unresolved. CDR3 length: 13 residues. V lost 7 bases to trimming and J lost 1 base, with 10 bases between them. The germline gives CDR1 SGHNT, CDR2 YYREEE (reference sequence). The CDR3 loop reads CASGDIGTDTQYF. The CDR3 DNA is TGTGCCAGCGGGGATATTGGCACAGATACGCAGTATTTT.

V and J are TRBV28 and TRBJ1-5; tentatively, D is TRBD1 (6 bases). Per the germline V gene, CDR1 is MDHEN and CDR2 is SYDVKM. Trimming left V 1 base short and J 7 bases short, with 14 bases between. CDR3 length: 15 amino acids. The CDR3 spells CASSLFGGAGQPQHF. The CDR3 DNA sequence: TGTGCCAGCAGTTTATTCGGGGGCGCCGGACAGCCCCAGCATTTT.